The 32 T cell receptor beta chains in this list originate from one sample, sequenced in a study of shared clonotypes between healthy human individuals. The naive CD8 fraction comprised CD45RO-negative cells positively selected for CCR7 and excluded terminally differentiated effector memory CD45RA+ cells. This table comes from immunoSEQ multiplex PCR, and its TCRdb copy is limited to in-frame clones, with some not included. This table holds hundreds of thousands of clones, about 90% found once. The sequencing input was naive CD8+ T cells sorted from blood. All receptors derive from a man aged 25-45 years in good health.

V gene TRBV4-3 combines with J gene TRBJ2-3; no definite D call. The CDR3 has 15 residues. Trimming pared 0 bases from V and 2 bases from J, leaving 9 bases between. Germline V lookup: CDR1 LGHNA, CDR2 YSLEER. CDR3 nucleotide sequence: TGCGCCAGCAGCCAAGAATCACGCTTCACAGATACGCAGTATTTT. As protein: CASSQESRFTDTQYF.

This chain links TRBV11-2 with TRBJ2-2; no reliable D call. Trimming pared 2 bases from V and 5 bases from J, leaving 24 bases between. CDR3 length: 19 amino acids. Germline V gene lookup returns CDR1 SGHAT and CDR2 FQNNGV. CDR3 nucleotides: TGTGCCAGCAGCTTACCCTTTCGAGAAGGGCGAGTCGAAACCGGGGAGCTGTTTTTT. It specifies CASSLPFREGRVETGELFF.

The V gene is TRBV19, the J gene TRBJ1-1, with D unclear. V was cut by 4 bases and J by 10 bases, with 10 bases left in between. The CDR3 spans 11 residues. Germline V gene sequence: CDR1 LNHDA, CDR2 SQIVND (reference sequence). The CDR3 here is CASSTGSGAFF. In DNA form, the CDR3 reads TGTGCCAGTAGTACTGGGAGTGGAGCTTTCTTT.

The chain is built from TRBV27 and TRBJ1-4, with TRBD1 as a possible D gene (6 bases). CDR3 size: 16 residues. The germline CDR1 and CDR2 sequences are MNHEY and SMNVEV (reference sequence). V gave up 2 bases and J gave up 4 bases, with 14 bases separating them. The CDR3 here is CASSLAAGTFNEKLFF. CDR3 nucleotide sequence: TGTGCCAGCAGTTTAGCCGCCGGGACATTTAATGAAAAACTGTTTTTT.

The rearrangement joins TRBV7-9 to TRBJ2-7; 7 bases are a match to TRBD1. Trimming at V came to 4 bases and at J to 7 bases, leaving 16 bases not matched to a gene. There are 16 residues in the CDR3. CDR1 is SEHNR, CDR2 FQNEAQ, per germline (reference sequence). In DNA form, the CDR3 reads TGTGCCAGCAGCTCCGGAAGACAGGGAACTGGTTGGGAGCAGTACTTC. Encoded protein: CASSSGRQGTGWEQYF.

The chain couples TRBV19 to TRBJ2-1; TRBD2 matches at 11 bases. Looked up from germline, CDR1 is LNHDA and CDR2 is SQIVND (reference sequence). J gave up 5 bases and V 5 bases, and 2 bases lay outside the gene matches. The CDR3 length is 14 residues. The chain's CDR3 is CASSQLAGDNEQFF. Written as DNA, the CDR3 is TGTGCCAGTAGTCAACTAGCGGGGGACAATGAGCAGTTCTTC. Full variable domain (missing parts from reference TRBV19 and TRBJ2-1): DGGITQSPKYLFRKEGQNVTLSCEQNLNHDAMYWYRQDPGQGLRLIYYSQIVNDFQKGDIAEGYSVSREKKESFPLTVTSAQKNPTAFYLCASSQLAGDNEQFFGPGTRLTVL.

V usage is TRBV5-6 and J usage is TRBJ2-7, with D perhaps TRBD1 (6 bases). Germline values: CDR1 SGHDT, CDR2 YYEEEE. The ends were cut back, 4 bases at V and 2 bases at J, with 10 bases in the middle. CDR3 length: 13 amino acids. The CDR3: CASSRDTPYEQYF. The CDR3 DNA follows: TGTGCCAGCAGCCGGGACACCCCCTACGAGCAGTACTTC.

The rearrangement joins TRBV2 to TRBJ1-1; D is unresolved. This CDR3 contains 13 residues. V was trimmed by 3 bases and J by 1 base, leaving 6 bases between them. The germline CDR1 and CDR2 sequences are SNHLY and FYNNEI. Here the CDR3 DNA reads TGTGCCAGCAGTGATGGGCAGAACACTGAAGCTTTCTTT. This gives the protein CASSDGQNTEAFF.

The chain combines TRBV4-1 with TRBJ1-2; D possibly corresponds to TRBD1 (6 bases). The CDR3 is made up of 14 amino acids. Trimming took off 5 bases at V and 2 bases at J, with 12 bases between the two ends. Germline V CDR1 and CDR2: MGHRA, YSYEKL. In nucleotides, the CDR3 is TGCGCCAGCAGCATTGACAGGACGAACTATGGCTACACCTTC. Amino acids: CASSIDRTNYGYTF.

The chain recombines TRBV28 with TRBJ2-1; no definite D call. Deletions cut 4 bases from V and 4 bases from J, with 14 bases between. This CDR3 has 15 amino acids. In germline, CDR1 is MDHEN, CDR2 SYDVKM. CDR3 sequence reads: CASSSGRPAYNEQFF. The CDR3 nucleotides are TGTGCCAGCAGTTCTGGGCGCCCCGCTTACAATGAGCAGTTCTTC.

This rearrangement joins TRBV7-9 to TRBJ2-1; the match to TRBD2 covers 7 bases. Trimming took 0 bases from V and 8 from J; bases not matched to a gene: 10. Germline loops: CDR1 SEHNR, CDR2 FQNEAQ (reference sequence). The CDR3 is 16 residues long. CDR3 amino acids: CASSLALGGVRYEQFF. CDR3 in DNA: TGTGCCAGCAGCTTAGCGCTTGGGGGGGTGAGGTATGAGCAGTTCTTC.

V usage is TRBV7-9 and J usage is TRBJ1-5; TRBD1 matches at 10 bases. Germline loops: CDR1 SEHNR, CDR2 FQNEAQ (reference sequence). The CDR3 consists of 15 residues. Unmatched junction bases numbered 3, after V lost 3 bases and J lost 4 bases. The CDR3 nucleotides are TGTGCCAGCAGCTTGGGACAGGGGTTTAATCAGCCCCAGCATTTT. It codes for CASSLGQGFNQPQHF.

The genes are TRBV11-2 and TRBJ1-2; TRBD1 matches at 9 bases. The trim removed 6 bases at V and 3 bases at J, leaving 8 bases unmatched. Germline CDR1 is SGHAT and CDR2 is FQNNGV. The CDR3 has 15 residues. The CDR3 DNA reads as TGTGCCAGCAGTCCAACAGGGGGCTTGGACTATGGCTACACCTTC. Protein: CASSPTGGLDYGYTF.

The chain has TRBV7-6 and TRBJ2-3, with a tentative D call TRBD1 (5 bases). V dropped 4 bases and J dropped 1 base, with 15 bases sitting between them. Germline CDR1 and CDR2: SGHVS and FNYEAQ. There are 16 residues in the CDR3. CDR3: CASSSNRLWGTDTQYF. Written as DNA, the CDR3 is TGTGCCAGCAGCTCAAACAGGCTCTGGGGCACAGATACGCAGTATTTT.

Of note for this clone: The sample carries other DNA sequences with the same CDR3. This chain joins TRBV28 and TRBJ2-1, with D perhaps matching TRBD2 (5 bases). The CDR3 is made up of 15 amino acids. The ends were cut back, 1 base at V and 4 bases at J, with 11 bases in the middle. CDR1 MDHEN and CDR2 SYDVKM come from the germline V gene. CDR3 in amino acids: CASSLLTGSYNEQFF. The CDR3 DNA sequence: TGTGCCAGCAGTTTATTAACGGGATCTTACAATGAGCAGTTCTTC.

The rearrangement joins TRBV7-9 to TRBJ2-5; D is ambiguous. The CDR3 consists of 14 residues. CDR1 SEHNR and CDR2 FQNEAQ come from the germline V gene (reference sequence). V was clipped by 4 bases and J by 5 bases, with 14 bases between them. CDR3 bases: TGTGCCAGCAGCTCACAATCCTTGGGGGAGACCCAGTACTTC. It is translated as CASSSQSLGETQYF.

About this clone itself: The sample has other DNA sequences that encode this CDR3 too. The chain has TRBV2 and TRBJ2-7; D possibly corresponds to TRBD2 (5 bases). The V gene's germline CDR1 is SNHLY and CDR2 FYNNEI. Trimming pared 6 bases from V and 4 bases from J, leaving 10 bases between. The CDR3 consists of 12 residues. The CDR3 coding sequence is TGTGCCAGCAGAGGTAGCGCGTACGAGCAGTACTTC. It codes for CASRGSAYEQYF.

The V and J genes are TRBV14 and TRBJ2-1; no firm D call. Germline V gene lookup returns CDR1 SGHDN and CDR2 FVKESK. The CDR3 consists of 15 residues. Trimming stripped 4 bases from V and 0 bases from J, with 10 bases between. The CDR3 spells CASSLGRYSYNEQFF. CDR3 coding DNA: TGTGCCAGCAGCCTCGGACGGTACTCCTACAATGAGCAGTTCTTC.

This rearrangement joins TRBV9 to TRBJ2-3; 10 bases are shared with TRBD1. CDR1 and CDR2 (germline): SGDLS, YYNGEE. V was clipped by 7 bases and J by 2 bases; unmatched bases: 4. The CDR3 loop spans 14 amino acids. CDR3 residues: CASGQGDPTDTQYF. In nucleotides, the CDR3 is TGTGCCAGCGGACAGGGGGATCCCACAGATACGCAGTATTTT.

The CDR3, as DNA: TGTGCCAGCAGACCCCGTAGTAGCGGGAGCTTGAGTGAACGCAATGAGCAGTTCTTC. It encodes CASRPRSSGSLSERNEQFF. J is TRBJ2-1 and V is TRBV6-4; 9 nucleotides align to TRBD2. The CDR3 extends over 19 amino acids. With 6 bases clipped from V and 6 bases from J, the junction kept 21 bases outside the gene matches. Germline values: CDR1 MRHNA, CDR2 SNTAGT.

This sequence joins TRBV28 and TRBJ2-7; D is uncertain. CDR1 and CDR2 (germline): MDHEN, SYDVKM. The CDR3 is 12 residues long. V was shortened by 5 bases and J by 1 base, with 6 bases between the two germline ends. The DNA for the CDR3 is TGTGCCAGCAGTACTCTATCCTACGAGCAGTACTTC. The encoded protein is CASSTLSYEQYF.

The CDR3 loop reads CSVGRNTEAFF. DNA for the CDR3: TGCAGCGTGGGGAGGAACACTGAAGCTTTCTTT. J is TRBJ1-1 and V is TRBV29-1, with D uncertain. V lost 6 bases and J lost 1, with 6 bases in between. Germline assignment: CDR1 SQVTM and CDR2 ANQGSEA. The CDR3 runs 11 residues.

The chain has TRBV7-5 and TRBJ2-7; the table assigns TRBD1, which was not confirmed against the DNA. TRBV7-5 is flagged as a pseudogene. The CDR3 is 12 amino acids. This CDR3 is CVRSQDSYEQYF. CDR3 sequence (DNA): TGTGTCAGAAGCCAAGACAGTTACGAGCAGTACTTC.

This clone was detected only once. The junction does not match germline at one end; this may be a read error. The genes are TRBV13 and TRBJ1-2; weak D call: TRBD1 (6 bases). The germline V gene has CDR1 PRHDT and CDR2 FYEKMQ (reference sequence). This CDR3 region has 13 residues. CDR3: CASSLGGGPLVSF. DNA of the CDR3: TGTGCCAGCAGCTTAGGGGGGGGGCCCCTCGTCTCCTTC.

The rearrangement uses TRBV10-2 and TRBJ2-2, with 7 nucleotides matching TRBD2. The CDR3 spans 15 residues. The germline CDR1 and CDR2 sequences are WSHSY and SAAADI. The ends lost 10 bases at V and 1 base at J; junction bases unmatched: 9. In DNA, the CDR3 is TGCGCCACCCAGGGCGTAGCGGGGAACACCGGGGAGCTGTTTTTT. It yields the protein CATQGVAGNTGELFF.

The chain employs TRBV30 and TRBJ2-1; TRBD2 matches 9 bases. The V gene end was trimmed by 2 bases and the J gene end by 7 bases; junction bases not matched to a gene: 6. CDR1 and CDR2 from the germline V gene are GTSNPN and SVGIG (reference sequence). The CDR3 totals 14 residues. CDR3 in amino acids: CAWSIPSGINEQFF. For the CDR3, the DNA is TGTGCCTGGAGTATCCCTAGCGGGATAAATGAGCAGTTCTTC.

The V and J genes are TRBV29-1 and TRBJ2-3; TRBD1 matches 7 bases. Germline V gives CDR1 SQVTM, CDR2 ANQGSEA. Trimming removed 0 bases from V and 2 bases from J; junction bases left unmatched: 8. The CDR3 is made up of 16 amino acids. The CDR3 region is CSVEDHRTGNTDTQYF. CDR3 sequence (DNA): TGCAGCGTTGAAGATCACCGGACAGGAAACACAGATACGCAGTATTTT.

Here the CDR3 reads CASTPGITSTYEQYF. In nucleotides, the CDR3 is TGTGCCAGCACACCGGGGATAACTAGCACCTACGAGCAGTACTTC. The chain is built from TRBV7-9 and TRBJ2-7; weak D call: TRBD2 (6 bases). The CDR3 is 15 residues long. With 7 bases removed from V and 2 bases from J, the gap between germline ends came to 18 bases. The V gene's germline CDR1 is SEHNR and CDR2 FQNEAQ (reference sequence).

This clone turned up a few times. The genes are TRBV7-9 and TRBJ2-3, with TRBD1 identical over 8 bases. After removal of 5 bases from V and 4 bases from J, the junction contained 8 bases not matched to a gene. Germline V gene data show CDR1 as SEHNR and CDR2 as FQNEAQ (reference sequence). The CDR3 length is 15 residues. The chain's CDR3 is CASSRNAGGADTQYF. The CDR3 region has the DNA TGTGCCAGCAGCCGGAACGCAGGGGGCGCAGATACGCAGTATTTT.

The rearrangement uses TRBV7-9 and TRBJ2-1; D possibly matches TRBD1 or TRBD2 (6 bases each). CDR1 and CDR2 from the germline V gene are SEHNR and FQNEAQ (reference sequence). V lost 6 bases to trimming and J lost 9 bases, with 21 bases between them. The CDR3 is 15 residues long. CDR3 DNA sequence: TGTGCCAGCAGTTCCCCCTGGGGGGCCGCGGGTGAGCAGTTCTTC. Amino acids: CASSSPWGAAGEQFF.

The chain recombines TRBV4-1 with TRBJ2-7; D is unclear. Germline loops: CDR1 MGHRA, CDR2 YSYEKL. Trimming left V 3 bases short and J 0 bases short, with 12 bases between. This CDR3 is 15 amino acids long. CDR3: CASSHVPTSSYEQYF. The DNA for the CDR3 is TGCGCCAGCAGCCATGTTCCAACCAGCTCCTACGAGCAGTACTTC.

The CDR3: CAWRGLAGGGRYNEQFF. The CDR3 DNA is TGTGCCTGGAGAGGCCTAGCGGGAGGGGGCCGCTACAATGAGCAGTTCTTC. The V and J genes are TRBV30 and TRBJ2-1; 12 bases are shared with TRBD2. There are 17 residues in the CDR3. The germline V gene has CDR1 GTSNPN and CDR2 SVGIG (reference sequence). Trimming at V came to 3 bases and at J to 3 bases, leaving 9 bases not matched to a gene.